This TCR beta chain came from a study of blood T cell repertoires in COVID-19. Whole-study context: Researchers got acute and convalescent COVID-19 samples from the United States, Italy and Spain. In each case, the material was cDNA or gDNA derived from T cells, B-cell-depleted T cells, or PBMCs.

Seattle enrolled patients during active infection and tracked them longitudinally. Per the authors' pipeline: Scientists estimated how many nucleated cells there were by amplifying reference gene primers. Sequencing was performed with immunoSEQ multiplex PCR; in TCRdb, only in-frame clones are kept and a portion is missing. The V and J calls and clone size were taken over from that table, and D and trimming were inferred from the DNA. The sample contains 80,000 to 100,000 clones, around nine tenths of which appear only once. The CDR3 consists of 18 residues. CDR1 LGHNA and CDR2 YNFKEQ come from the germline V gene. Trimming cost V 5 bases and J 1 base; bases outside gene matches: 9.

The clonotype comes from a man between 50 and 59 years old with COVID-19, enrolled during active disease. The V and J genes are TRBV4-2 and TRBJ2-5, with 14 positions matching TRBD2. Sequencing was performed on peripheral blood. DNA for the CDR3: TGTGCCAGCAGCAACCCGGGACTAGCGGGGGTGATCCAAGAGACCCAGTACTTC. Its translation: CASSNPGLAGVIQETQYF.